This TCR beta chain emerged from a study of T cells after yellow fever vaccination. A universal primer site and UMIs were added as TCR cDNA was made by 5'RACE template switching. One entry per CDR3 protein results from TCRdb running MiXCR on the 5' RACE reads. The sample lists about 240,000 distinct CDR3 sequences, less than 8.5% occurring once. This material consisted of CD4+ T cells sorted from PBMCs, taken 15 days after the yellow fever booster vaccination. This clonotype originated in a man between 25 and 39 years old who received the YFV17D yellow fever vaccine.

The CDR3 reads CASSITGRLTDTQYF. The DNA of the CDR3 is TGTGCCAGCTCTATTACAGGAAGACTCACAGATACGCAGTATTTT. This chain links TRBV7-3 with TRBJ2-3; TRBD1 is a possible D gene (5 bases). V lost 8 bases and J lost 2, with 17 bases in between. Germline lookup yields CDR1 SGHTA and CDR2 FQGTGA. This CDR3 contains 15 residues.